Listed below are T cell receptor beta chains from one sample, sequenced in a study of post-analysis software for immune sequencing data. TCRdb analysed the PCR reads with MiXCR anew, one entry per CDR3 protein. The repertoire has roughly 540,000 distinct CDR3 sequences, around 34% of them found once; the top ten carry around 6.1%. The specimen sequenced was blood. These receptors all stem from a girl under 18 with multiple sclerosis. The CDR3 runs from the conserved cysteine through the conserved F or W. The D gene is left open where the match is weak.

J: TRBJ2-2
V: TRBV7-2
D: NA
CDR3: CASSQRQISTGELFF

J: TRBJ1-2
V: TRBV5-1
D: NA
CDR3: CASSLNFVYTF

J: TRBJ2-4
V: TRBV20-1
D: NA
CDR3: CSAPTPGFVKNIQYF

J: TRBJ1-1
V: TRBV7-8
D: NA
CDR3: CASSPSRQVRTEAFF

J: TRBJ2-2
V: TRBV9
D: NA
CDR3: CASSVASTFDTGERFF

J: TRBJ2-2
V: TRBV7-2
D: TRBD2
CDR3: CASSHLSGGFTGELFF

J: TRBJ2-7
V: TRBV6-4
D: NA
CDR3: CASSARRPSYEQYF

J: TRBJ2-7
V: TRBV5-6
D: TRBD1
CDR3: CASSPWTGGSSYGQYF

J: TRBJ1-5
V: TRBV15
D: NA
CDR3: CATSRDFEQSNQPQHF

J: TRBJ2-3
V: TRBV29-1
D: NA
CDR3: CSAESAGALSDTQYF

J: TRBJ2-3
V: TRBV20-1
D: NA
CDR3: CSATRVAQYF

J: TRBJ2-7
V: TRBV20-1
D: TRBD1
CDR3: CSAPQDRVDYEQYF

J: TRBJ2-5
V: TRBV3-1
D: NA
CDR3: CASSQDRGWLETQYF

J: TRBJ1-2
V: TRBV28
D: TRBD1
CDR3: CASSFLTGDYGYTF

J: TRBJ1-2
V: TRBV20-1
D: NA
CDR3: CSARARDQSGGYTF

J: TRBJ2-3
V: TRBV21-1
D: NA
CDR3: CASSKDREGNTDTQYF

J: TRBJ2-7
V: TRBV20-1
D: NA
CDR3: CSVEAGLGYEQYF

J: TRBJ1-5
V: TRBV6-5
D: NA
CDR3: CASRKGMSRNQPQHF

J: TRBJ2-1
V: TRBV10-3
D: NA
CDR3: CAISESDPQMGEQFF

J: TRBJ2-1
V: TRBV29-1
D: NA
CDR3: CSVDRRNEQFF

J: NA
V: TRBV12-3/TRBV12-4
D: TRBD1
CDR3: CATATGDLNEQYF

J: TRBJ2-7
V: TRBV28
D: NA
CDR3: CASSLRRNPYEQYF

J: TRBJ2-5
V: TRBV20-1
D: NA
CDR3: CSAIPTVHQETQYF

J: TRBJ2-2
V: TRBV2
D: TRBD2
CDR3: CASRGSGTRVTGELFF

J: TRBJ1-2
V: TRBV6-2/TRBV6-3
D: NA
CDR3: CASSYIGPNYGYTF

J: TRBJ1-1
V: TRBV20-1
D: NA
CDR3: CSASPTANTEAFF

J: TRBJ1-2
V: TRBV20-1
D: TRBD1
CDR3: CSTTGGLYGYTF

J: TRBJ1-2
V: TRBV5-1
D: NA
CDR3: CASSFGTGQGYTF

J: TRBJ1-2
V: TRBV4-2
D: NA
CDR3: CACSQDHGQGGGYTF

J: TRBJ2-1
V: TRBV7-9
D: NA
CDR3: CASSLAGLPNEQFF

J: TRBJ2-7
V: TRBV5-1
D: NA
CDR3: CASSLETISPYEQYF

J: TRBJ2-1
V: TRBV19
D: NA
CDR3: CASSPPPTGYNEQFF

J: TRBJ1-6
V: TRBV10-3
D: NA
CDR3: CAISEVGRAPHSPLHF

J: TRBJ1-5
V: TRBV12-3/TRBV12-4
D: TRBD1
CDR3: CASSRTGHQPQHF

J: TRBJ1-2
V: TRBV9
D: NA
CDR3: CASSARGYGYTF

J: TRBJ1-6
V: TRBV20-1
D: NA
CDR3: CSARLGRTNSPLHF

J: TRBJ1-5
V: TRBV7-9
D: TRBD1
CDR3: CASSSGGLGSSNQPQHF

J: TRBJ2-1
V: TRBV7-7
D: NA
CDR3: CASSPPGSYNEQFF

J: TRBJ1-2
V: TRBV7-2
D: NA
CDR3: CASKREVGYYTF

J: TRBJ2-5
V: TRBV5-1
D: NA
CDR3: CASSSGTAAWETQYF

J: TRBJ2-2
V: TRBV9
D: NA
CDR3: CASSEPATGNTGELFF

J: TRBJ2-1
V: TRBV20-1
D: TRBD2
CDR3: CSASRTSGGAINEQFF

J: TRBJ1-1
V: TRBV20-1
D: TRBD1
CDR3: CSARDPPSGGTEAFF

J: TRBJ2-1
V: TRBV11-2
D: NA
CDR3: CASRYYPATYNEQFF

J: TRBJ1-1
V: TRBV29-1
D: TRBD1
CDR3: CSVKGAGGNTEAFF

J: TRBJ1-2
V: TRBV29-1
D: NA
CDR3: CSVEITAYGYTF

J: TRBJ2-5
V: TRBV7-9
D: TRBD2
CDR3: CASSLIAGGLQETQYF

J: TRBJ2-5
V: TRBV20-1
D: TRBD2
CDR3: CSARILAGVRETQYF

J: TRBJ2-7
V: TRBV6-1
D: TRBD2
CDR3: CASSQSLAGGLSTPYEQYF

J: TRBJ2-2
V: TRBV5-1
D: TRBD2
CDR3: CASSSTSAGTGELFF

J: TRBJ2-5
V: TRBV15
D: NA
CDR3: CATSRALETQYF